Shown below are 24 T cell receptor beta chains from a single sample sequenced in a study of Tregs in tolerant kidney transplant recipients. Some clones are missing from TCRdb's copy, which holds only in-frame ones; the method was immunoSEQ multiplex PCR. The sample totals roughly 48,000 clones. Sequenced material: CD4+ T cells from blood, taken before the transplant. These receptors were taken from a human donor who received a combined kidney and bone marrow transplant.

Points on this clone: The sequence runs out 3 residues before the end of the CDR3; the remainder is reconstructed from the germline J gene. This chain joins TRBV28 and TRBJ2-1; D perhaps matches TRBD2 (5 bases). Germline lookup yields CDR1 MDHEN and CDR2 SYDVKM. V gave up 6 bases and J gave up 5 bases, with 11 bases separating them. The CDR3 extends over 13 amino acids. CDR3 sequence reads: CASRLGRDNEQFF. CDR3 DNA (partial): TGTGCCAGCAGACTAGGACGGGACAATGAG.

In regard to this clone: Read sequence stops 3 residues before the CDR3 end, and the germline J gene provides the missing end. The genes are TRBV5-5 and TRBJ2-5, with 10 nucleotides matching TRBD1. V trimming: 8 bases; J trimming: 3 bases; junction bases outside the gene matches: 4. There are 13 residues in the CDR3. Germline lookup yields CDR1 SGHKS and CDR2 YYEKEE (reference sequence). This chain's CDR3 is CASRDRGKETQYF. Incomplete CDR3 DNA: TGTGCCAGTAGGGACAGGGGTAAAGAGACC.

About this clone itself: From the germline J gene comes the end of the CDR3, since the read stops 3 residues before it. The chain recombines TRBV7-3 with TRBJ2-2; 7 bases are a match to TRBD1. With V trimmed by 1 base and J by 6 bases, 8 bases remained unmatched. Germline V CDR1 and CDR2: SGHTA, FQGTGA. The CDR3 totals 16 residues. The DNA read from the CDR3 is TGTGCCAGCAGCTTAAGGCAGGGGGTAGTCGCCGGGGAG. Amino acid sequence: CASSLRQGVVAGE. The full CDR3 is CASSLRQGVVAGELFF. Looking up the rest from reference TRBV7-3 and TRBJ2-2 gives the full variable domain: GAGVSQTPSNKVTEKGKYVELRCDPISGHTALYWYRQSLGQGPEFLIYFQGTGAADDSGLPNDRFFAVRPEGSVSTLKIQRTERGDSAVYLCASSLRQGVVAGELFFGEGSRLTVL.

Turning to this clone: The CDR3 end lies 3 residues beyond the end of the read and is filled in from the germline J gene. V gene TRBV20-1 combines with J gene TRBJ2-5, with D possibly being TRBD1 (7 bases). Deletions cut 5 bases from V and 5 bases from J, with 18 bases between. The V gene's germline CDR1 is DFQATT and CDR2 SNEGSKA (reference sequence). This CDR3 has 14 amino acids. The CDR3 here is CSAYRGYGGETQYF. The sequenced CDR3 bases are TGCAGTGCTTACAGGGGATACGGGGGTGAGACC.

Worth noting for this clone: Read sequence stops 3 residues before the CDR3 end, and the germline J gene provides the missing end. The chain links TRBV7-2 to TRBJ1-2; no clear D. The CDR3 runs to 15 residues. V dropped 1 base and J dropped 5 bases, with 14 bases sitting between them. Germline V gene sequence: CDR1 SGHTA, CDR2 FQGNSA. CDR3 DNA (partial): TGTGCCAGCAGCTTAGGGCCGGGGAACACTTATGGC. Translation gives CASSLGPGNTYG. The CDR3 as a whole reads CASSLGPGNTYGYTF.

Concerning this clone itself: Read coverage stops 3 residues before the CDR3 terminus; the germline J gene supplies the remainder. The rearrangement joins TRBV5-1 to TRBJ1-5; D not resolved. Germline CDR1 is SGHRS and CDR2 is YFSETQ. This CDR3 region has 15 residues. V was cut by 4 bases and J by 5 bases, with 16 bases left in between. The CDR3 protein is CASSPNSGPDQPQHF. The sequenced part of the CDR3 DNA is TGCGCCAGCAGCCCGAATTCGGGTCCTGATCAGCCC.

On this clone: The CDR3 goes on 3 residues after the read ends, and that part is filled in from the germline J gene. This rearrangement joins TRBV7-3 to TRBJ2-3; 8 bases align to TRBD2. With 3 bases clipped from V and 6 bases from J, the junction kept 2 bases outside the gene matches. CDR3 size: 13 residues. Germline CDR1 reads SGHTA; CDR2 reads FQGTGA. CDR3 amino acids: CASSFSGSDTQYF. The sequenced part of the CDR3 DNA is TGTGCCAGCAGCTTCAGCGGGAGTGATACG.

Comments on this clone: The sequenced fragment ends 3 residues before the CDR3 boundary, so the rest is inferred from the germline J gene. The chain links TRBV10-3 to TRBJ1-1; 8 bases match TRBD1. CDR1 is ENHRY and CDR2 is SYGVKD in the germline V gene. This CDR3 is built from 13 residues. J gave up 2 bases and V 10 bases, and 6 bases lay outside the gene matches. CDR3 amino acids: CATADRVNTEAFF. The sequenced part of the CDR3 DNA is TGTGCCACCGCGGACAGGGTTAACACTGAA.

Partial CDR3 DNA: TGCAGTGCTAGAGATCCCCTCCCCTACGAG. It encodes CSARDPLPYE. The full CDR3 reads CSARDPLPYEQYF. The chain uses TRBV20-1 and TRBJ2-7; no clear D gene. The observed sequence ends 3 residues before the CDR3 terminus, with the missing tail filled in from the germline J gene. The germline V gene has CDR1 DFQATT and CDR2 SNEGSKA (reference sequence). CDR3 size: 13 residues. V was cut by 0 bases and J by 2 bases, with 8 bases left in between.

With respect to this clone: The sequenced fragment ends 3 residues before the CDR3 boundary, so the rest is inferred from the germline J gene. This chain joins TRBV19 and TRBJ2-5, with a weak D call TRBD1 (8 bases). V shed 6 bases and J shed 5 bases, with 13 bases lying between them. The CDR3 is 13 amino acids. CDR1 and CDR2 from the germline V gene are LNHDA and SQIVND (reference sequence). The DNA read from the CDR3 is TGTGCCAGTAGACAGGGGGGGAGGGAGACC. This translates into CASRQGGRET. The full CDR3 protein reads CASRQGGRETQYF.

Concerning this clone: The read falls 3 residues short of the CDR3 end, and the missing part is taken from the germline J gene. The V gene is TRBV20-1, the J gene TRBJ1-5; a possible D gene is TRBD1 (5 bases). CDR1 is DFQATT, CDR2 SNEGSKA, per germline (reference sequence). V was shortened by 6 bases and J by 3 bases, with 15 bases between the two germline ends. CDR3 size: 14 residues. The CDR3 spells CSASFRVDNQPQHF. Partial CDR3 DNA: TGCAGTGCAAGTTTCAGGGTTGACAATCAGCCC.

The DNA read from the CDR3 is TGTGCCAGCAGCCTAGAGAGACAGGTTACTGAA. Residues: CASSLERQVTE. The entire CDR3 is CASSLERQVTEAFF. The rearrangement joins TRBV7-2 to TRBJ1-1; perhaps TRBD1 as D (6 bases). Sequencing ends 3 residues short of the CDR3 end; the germline J gene provides the rest. There are 14 residues in the CDR3. Germline CDR1 reads SGHTA; CDR2 reads FQGNSA. V was pared by 5 bases and J by 5 bases, with 15 bases between.

The CDR3 sequence is CASSLVLGTGNRDSPLHF. The sequenced CDR3 bases are TGTGCCAGCAGCTTAGTGTTGGGGACAGGGAATCGGGATTCACCC. This sequence joins TRBV7-8 and TRBJ1-6; 9 bases are a match to TRBD1. The sequenced fragment ends 3 residues before the CDR3 boundary, so the rest is inferred from the germline J gene. The CDR3 sequence is 18 residues long. J gave up 8 bases and V 1 base, and 12 bases lay outside the gene matches. Germline CDR1 is SGHVS and CDR2 is FQNEAQ.

Concerning this clone: The read stops 3 residues short of the end of the CDR3; the missing end is completed from the germline J gene. This chain connects TRBV30 to TRBJ1-1; no definite D call. Germline lookup yields CDR1 GTSNPN and CDR2 SVGIG (reference sequence). Trimming took off 4 bases at V and 0 bases at J, with 9 bases between the two ends. This CDR3 is built from 13 residues. The DNA read from the CDR3 is TGTGCCTGGACCCGTTTTATGAACACTGAA. Protein sequence: CAWTRFMNTE. The entire CDR3 reads CAWTRFMNTEAFF.

CDR3 protein: CASSPTSGRVTGELFF. Partial CDR3 DNA: TGTGCCAGTAGCCCGACTAGCGGGAGGGTAACCGGGGAG. The rearrangement links TRBV19 to TRBJ2-2; TRBD2 aligns across 14 bases. The read ends 3 residues before the CDR3 terminus; that terminus is restored from the germline J gene. Germline V gene lookup returns CDR1 LNHDA and CDR2 SQIVND (reference sequence). Trimming took 6 bases from V and 5 from J; bases not matched to a gene: 5. This CDR3 has 16 amino acids.

Regarding this clone: Coverage ceases 3 residues before the CDR3 finishes, and the germline J gene fills in the end. The gene calls are TRBV20-1 and TRBJ2-5; possible D gene TRBD2, 5 bases. Trimming removed 6 bases at V and 5 bases at J, with 10 bases between. Germline V gene sequence: CDR1 DFQATT, CDR2 SNEGSKA (reference sequence). The CDR3 is 11 residues long. The CDR3 bases that were read are TGCAGTGCGCCTAGCTCTGAGACC. Protein: CSAPSSET. The CDR3 as a whole reads CSAPSSETQYF.

Remarks on this clone: The sequence runs out 3 residues before the end of the CDR3; the remainder is reconstructed from the germline J gene. V and J are TRBV7-3 and TRBJ2-2; the D gene is possibly TRBD1 (6 bases). Germline loops: CDR1 SGHTA, CDR2 FQGTGA. Trimming pared 4 bases from V and 2 bases from J, leaving 11 bases between. The CDR3 contains 15 residues. CDR3 loop: CASSSTGYNTGELFF. The sequenced part of the CDR3 DNA is TGTGCCAGCAGCTCAACAGGGTATAACACCGGGGAG.

In regard to this clone: From the germline J gene comes the end of the CDR3, since the read stops 3 residues before it. The J gene is TRBJ2-1, the V gene TRBV2, with 9 bases matching TRBD2. This CDR3 is built from 13 residues. Germline CDR1 is SNHLY and CDR2 is FYNNEI. With V trimmed by 8 bases and J by 8 bases, 7 bases remained unmatched. The CDR3 protein is CASRIAGVDEQFF. Partial CDR3 DNA: TGTGCCAGCCGAATAGCGGGAGTGGATGAG.

Note on this clone: From the germline J gene comes the end of the CDR3, since the read stops 3 residues before it. This rearrangement joins TRBV5-1 to TRBJ2-6, with 7 bases matching TRBD1. Germline loops: CDR1 SGHRS, CDR2 YFSETQ. V was clipped by 4 bases and J by 1 base; unmatched bases: 2. The CDR3 has 15 amino acids. The chain's CDR3 is CASSPRGSGANVLTF. The CDR3 bases that were read are TGCGCCAGCAGCCCCAGGGGGTCTGGGGCCAACGTC. Using reference TRBV5-1 and TRBJ2-6 for the parts outside the CDR3, the full variable domain is KAGVTQTPRYLIKTRGQQVTLSCSPISGHRSVSWYQQTPGQGLQFLFEYFSETQRNKGNFPGRFSGRQFSNSRSEMNVSTLELGDSALYLCASSPRGSGANVLTFGAGSRLTVL.

As regards this clone: The read ends 3 residues shy of where the CDR3 ends; the end is completed using the germline J gene. The chain uses TRBV7-2 and TRBJ2-7; 8 bases map to TRBD2. Germline-derived CDR1 and CDR2 are SGHTA and FQGNSA. After removal of 0 bases from V and 2 bases from J, the junction contained 6 bases not matched to a gene. The CDR3 is 16 amino acids. The CDR3 protein is CASSLAVVAGPYEQYF. The CDR3 bases that were read are TGTGCCAGCAGCTTAGCGGTGGTAGCGGGGCCCTACGAG.

Worth noting for this clone: The read halts 3 residues ahead of the CDR3 end, with the missing end drawn from the germline J gene. This chain links TRBV5-1 with TRBJ1-2; TRBD1 matches 7 bases. Germline V gene sequence: CDR1 SGHRS, CDR2 YFSETQ. The CDR3 loop spans 15 amino acids. V shed 4 bases, J shed 4 bases, and the junction held 10 bases outside the gene matches. CDR3 DNA (partial): TGCGCCAGCAGCGTGGGCGGGACAGCCAGCTATGGC. It specifies CASSVGGTASYG. The entire CDR3 is CASSVGGTASYGYTF.

Regarding this clone: The read comes to an end 3 residues before the CDR3 does, leaving the germline J gene to fill in the end. The chain recombines TRBV2 with TRBJ1-5; D remains unclear. V was shortened by 6 bases and J by 4 bases, with 13 bases between the two germline ends. CDR1 SNHLY and CDR2 FYNNEI come from the germline V gene. CDR3 length equals 14 residues. The part of the CDR3 DNA that was read is TGTGCCAGCAGAGGCCGACGGGGAAATCAGCCC. Translated, it gives CASRGRRGNQP. The full CDR3 reads CASRGRRGNQPQHF. The full variable domain, rest sourced from reference TRBV2 and TRBJ1-5, is EPEVTQTPSHQVTQMGQEVILRCVPISNHLYFYWYRQILGQKVEFLVSFYNNEISEKSEIFDDQFSVERPDGSNFTLKIRSTKLEDSAMYFCASRGRRGNQPQHFGDGTRLSIL.

Comment on this clone: The CDR3 end lies 3 residues beyond the end of the read and is filled in from the germline J gene. This chain joins TRBV20-1 and TRBJ2-7; 9 bases are a match to TRBD2. This CDR3 spans 12 amino acids. J gave up 6 bases and V 6 bases, and 6 bases lay outside the gene matches. Germline assignment: CDR1 DFQATT and CDR2 SNEGSKA (reference sequence). CDR3 DNA, as far as it was read: TGCAGTGCCCCGGGACTAGCCGGCGAG. This sequence encodes CSAPGLAGE. The whole CDR3 sequence reads CSAPGLAGEQYF.

To note about this clone: The read ends 3 residues before the CDR3 terminus; that terminus is restored from the germline J gene. In the same sample, other DNA sequences code for this CDR3. The chain couples TRBV7-2 to TRBJ2-5, with TRBD2 identical over 8 bases. J lost 4 bases, V lost 5 bases, and 3 bases had no gene match. CDR1 is SGHTA and CDR2 is FQGNSA in the germline V gene. The CDR3 length is 13 residues. The CDR3 sequence is CASSRGGLETQYF. The sequenced part of the CDR3 DNA is TGTGCCAGCAGCCGGGGGGGTCTAGAGACC.